Listed here are 7 T cell receptor beta chains from one sample, sequenced in a study of T cell responses to AZD1222 COVID-19 vaccine. Sequencing was performed with immunoSEQ multiplex PCR; in TCRdb, only in-frame clones are kept and a portion is missing. The data hold some 120,000 clones, with roughly 88% observed a single time. The source was peripheral blood, collected on day 0 of AZD1222 vaccination. Receptor source: an adult in good health.

This clone was counted once. The chain joins TRBV2 to TRBJ1-2; TRBD1 is a possible D gene (5 bases). The CDR3 spans 11 residues. The germline V and J ends were trimmed by 5 bases and 6 bases, with 7 bases remaining between them. Germline CDR1 is SNHLY and CDR2 is FYNNEI. The CDR3 bases are TGTGCCAGCAGTAGGGGAAATGGCTACACCTTC. It specifies CASSRGNGYTF.

This chain's CDR3 is CASSLDPGGSQPQHF. DNA of the CDR3: TGTGCCAGCAGCCTTGACCCAGGCGGTTCTCAGCCCCAGCATTTT. The J gene is TRBJ1-5, the V gene TRBV7-2; D gene unclear. The CDR3 is 15 amino acids. The V gene's germline CDR1 is SGHTA and CDR2 FQGNSA. With 5 bases removed from V and 6 bases from J, the gap between germline ends came to 17 bases.

The chain carries TRBV9 and TRBJ1-4; TRBD1 agrees at 9 bases. The V gene end was trimmed by 2 bases and the J gene end by 7 bases; junction bases not matched to a gene: 6. CDR3 size: 15 residues. Per germline, CDR1 SGDLS and CDR2 YYNGEE. In DNA form, the CDR3 reads TGTGCCAGCAGCGTCGCCGGACAGGGGTCTGAAAAACTGTTTTTT. It specifies CASSVAGQGSEKLFF. Based on the CDR3 plus reference TRBV9 and TRBJ1-4, the full variable domain is DSGVTQTPKHLITATGQRVTLRCSPRSGDLSVYWYQQSLDQGLQFLIQYYNGEERAKGNILERFSAQQFPDLHSELNLSSLELGDSALYFCASSVAGQGSEKLFFGSGTQLSVL.

This rearrangement joins TRBV5-1 to TRBJ2-7; the match to TRBD1 covers 10 bases. Germline CDR1 is SGHRS and CDR2 is YFSETQ. The CDR3 covers 15 residues. J was trimmed by 4 bases and V by 4 bases; bases with no gene match: 8. The DNA for the CDR3 is TGCGCCAGCAGCGAGGGGGGACAGGGGAATTACGAGCAGTACTTC. Its protein is CASSEGGQGNYEQYF.

The chain is built from TRBV7-2 and TRBJ2-4; D remains unclear. With 3 bases removed from V and 2 bases from J, the gap between germline ends came to 14 bases. The germline V gene has CDR1 SGHTA and CDR2 FQGNSA. This CDR3 contains 16 residues. In nucleotides, the CDR3 is TGTGCCAGCAGCTTTATGTTGTCCAGCTCCAAAAACATTCAGTACTTC. This sequence encodes CASSFMLSSSKNIQYF.

The J gene is TRBJ1-1, the V gene TRBV12-3 or TRBV12-4; no clear D. CDR3 length: 13 amino acids. Trimming stripped 7 bases from V and 3 bases from J, with 12 bases between. This chain's CDR3 is CASTPYSDTEAFF. In DNA form, the CDR3 reads TGTGCCAGCACCCCGTACTCGGACACTGAAGCTTTCTTT.

The V gene is TRBV5-6, the J gene TRBJ2-7; D call uncertain. V lost 2 bases, J lost 0 bases, and 12 bases lay in between. The CDR3 is 15 amino acids. Germline V lookup: CDR1 SGHDT, CDR2 YYEEEE. This CDR3 reads CASSFRLTLSYEQYF. The CDR3, as DNA: TGTGCCAGCAGCTTCCGTTTAACACTCTCCTACGAGCAGTACTTC.